This TCR beta chain was identified during a study of blood T cell repertoires in COVID-19. Whole-study context: COVID-19 samples collected from the United States, Italy and Spain covered acute and convalescent phases. PBMCs, B-cell-depleted T cells, or T cells provided the cDNA or gDNA that made up the material.

In germline, CDR1 is SGHVS, CDR2 FQNEAQ. V was shortened by 4 bases and J by 5 bases, with 12 bases between the two germline ends. The CDR3 is 14 amino acids. Per the authors' pipeline: Amplified reference gene primers provided the basis for estimating nucleated cell counts. Some clones are missing from TCRdb's copy, which holds only in-frame ones; the method was immunoSEQ multiplex PCR. V and J calls and clone size are given by that table; D and trimming were obtained from the DNA. Of about 130,000 clones listed, about 74% are singletons. The source of this sequence is a man aged 55 to 70 with acute or convalescent COVID-19. The chain carries TRBV7-8 and TRBJ1-5, with D tentatively TRBD1 (5 bases). The material sequenced was peripheral blood. In DNA form, the CDR3 reads TGTGCCAGCAGCTCGCAGGGCAGATATCAGCCCCAGCATTTT. It encodes CASSSQGRYQPQHF.